This TCR beta chain was sequenced for a study of T-cell reconstitution after alpha-beta-depleted transplantation in children. Points on this clonotype: Its matching antigen is unknown.

A library of TCRbeta sequences, prepared with unique molecular identifiers, was generated. One entry per CDR3 protein results from TCRdb running MiXCR on the PCR reads. The sample lists around 600,000 distinct CDR3 sequences; about 21% were seen once. Findings and limits, study-wide: It was surviving recipient T cells and thymic progenitors that gave some patients high TCRbeta diversity at day 60.

The receptor was derived from a boy in the first two years of life who had a stem cell transplant for acute myeloid leukemia, so the T cells may come from the graft donor. The source was PBMCs, mostly from graft donor cells, collected 360 days after TCRalphabeta/CD19-depleted stem cell transplant.

This CDR3 reads CASSSAPRTGGEETQYF. The DNA for the CDR3 is TGTGCCAGCAGCTCCGCCCCCCGGACAGGGGGTGAAGAGACCCAGTACTTC. The rearrangement uses TRBV11-2 and TRBJ2-5; 10 bases are shared with TRBD1. J gave up 3 bases and V 4 bases, and 11 bases lay outside the gene matches. CDR3 length equals 17 residues. Germline V gene sequence: CDR1 SGHAT, CDR2 FQNNGV.